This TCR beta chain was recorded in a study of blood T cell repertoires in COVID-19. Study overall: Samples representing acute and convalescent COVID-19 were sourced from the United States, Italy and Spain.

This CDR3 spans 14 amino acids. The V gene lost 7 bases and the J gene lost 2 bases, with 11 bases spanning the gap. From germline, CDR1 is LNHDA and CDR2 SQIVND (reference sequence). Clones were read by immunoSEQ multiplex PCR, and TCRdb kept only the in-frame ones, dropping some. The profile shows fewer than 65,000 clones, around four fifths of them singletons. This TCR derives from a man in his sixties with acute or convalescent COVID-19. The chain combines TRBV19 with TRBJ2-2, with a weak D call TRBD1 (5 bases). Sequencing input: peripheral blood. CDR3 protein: CASTPTVNTGELFF. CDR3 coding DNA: TGTGCCAGTACCCCGACAGTAAACACCGGGGAGCTGTTTTTT. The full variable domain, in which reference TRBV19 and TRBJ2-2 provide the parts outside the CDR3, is DGGITQSPKYLFRKEGQNVTLSCEQNLNHDAMYWYRQDPGQGLRLIYYSQIVNDFQKGDIAEGYSVSREKKESFPLTVTSAQKNPTAFYLCASTPTVNTGELFFGEGSRLTVL.